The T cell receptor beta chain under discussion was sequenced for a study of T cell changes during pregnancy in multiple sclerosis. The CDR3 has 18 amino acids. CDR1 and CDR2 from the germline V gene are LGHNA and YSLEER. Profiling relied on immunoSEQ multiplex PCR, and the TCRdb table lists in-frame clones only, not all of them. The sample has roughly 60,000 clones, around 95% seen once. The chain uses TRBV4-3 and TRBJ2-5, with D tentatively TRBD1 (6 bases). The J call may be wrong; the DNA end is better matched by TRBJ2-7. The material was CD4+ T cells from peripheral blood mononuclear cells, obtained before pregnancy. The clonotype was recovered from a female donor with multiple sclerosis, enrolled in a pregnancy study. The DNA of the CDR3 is TGCGCCAGCAGCCAAGATATTGGGGCGGGCAGGGGTGTGCACGAGCAGTACTTC. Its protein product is CASSQDIGAGRGVHEQYF.